This T cell receptor beta chain was documented in a study of T cells in Graves' hyperthyroidism and ophthalmopathy. TCR beta CDR3 region amplification was performed from RNA transcripts. First-round RT-PCR targeting the TCR CDR3 was performed with the HTBI primer set. TCRdb reprocessed the multiplex PCR reads via MiXCR and lists one record per CDR3 protein. Among about 530,000 distinct CDR3 sequences, 17% were seen once, and the ten largest hold 17%. With V trimmed by 0 bases and J by 7 bases, 4 bases remained unmatched. The CDR3 runs to 15 residues. Germline values: CDR1 SGHTA, CDR2 FQGTGA. Study results and caveats: A model using 13 V-J features told ophthalmopathy apart from stable hyperthyroidism.

This clonotype has only a few counts. No antigen is known for it. This clonotype was sampled from a woman aged 18-30 years with Graves' ophthalmopathy. The rearrangement links TRBV7-3 to TRBJ2-1; 9 bases agree with TRBD2. Sequences were obtained from blood. The CDR3 loop is CASSLTGGRENEQFF. DNA of the CDR3: TGTGCCAGCAGCTTAACTGGCGGGAGGGAAAATGAGCAGTTCTTC.